This is a list of T cell receptor beta chains from one sample in a study of blood T cells in healthy people across ages. TCRdb redid the calling of the 5' RACE reads with MiXCR, one entry per CDR3 protein. The sample shows around 990,000 distinct CDR3 sequences, less than 25% of them seen only once. Another study also made use of these data, one on T cells of mothers and their children.

The sample was blood. Every receptor here comes from a girl aged 2-10 years in good health. The CDR3 runs from the conserved cysteine through the conserved F or W. D genes are given only for firm matches. Some rows mark clone size as missing; the rest say once, few, many or name a class of expanded clone.

TRBV12-3/TRBV12-4,TRBJ2-7,few,TRBD1,CASTFGDRDTLMSHEQYF,TGTGCCAGCACCTTTGGGGACAGGGACACCCTAATGTCCCACGAGCAGTACTTC
TRBV24-1,TRBJ2-5,NA,NA,CATSKGRETQYF,TGTGCCACCAGTAAGGGGCGGGAGACCCAGTACTTC
TRBV6-2/TRBV6-3,TRBJ1-1,few,NA,CASTPGGLPISSEAFF,TGTGCCAGCACCCCTGGGGGACTTCCAATTTCCAGTGAAGCTTTCTTT
TRBV19,TRBJ1-1,NA,NA,CASTSRGTNTEAFF,TGTGCCAGTACCTCCCGGGGAACCAACACTGAAGCTTTCTTT
TRBV20-1,TRBJ2-7,few,TRBD1,CSARDWGTGDYEQYF,TGCAGTGCTAGAGATTGGGGGACAGGGGACTACGAGCAGTACTTC
TRBV18,TRBJ1-2,NA,NA,CASSPAGTLTIYGYTF,TGTGCCAGCTCACCAGCCGGGACCCTTACTATTTATGGCTACACCTTC
TRBV12-3/TRBV12-4,TRBJ1-4,NA,TRBD1,CASSSPRDSRNEKLFF,TGTGCCAGCAGTAGCCCAAGGGACAGCCGGAATGAAAAACTGTTTTTT
TRBV20-1,TRBJ1-6,few,NA,CSASYSKQATAPLHF,TGCAGTGCTAGTTACAGCAAACAGGCCACGGCACCCCTCCACTTT
TRBV6-6,TRBJ2-1,few,NA,CAIRNGGSVGAEQFF,TGTGCCATCAGAAATGGGGGTTCAGTCGGCGCTGAGCAGTTCTTC
TRBV13,TRBJ2-1,NA,TRBD2,CASSLRRLASYNEQFF,TGTGCCAGCAGCTTGAGGCGACTAGCCTCCTACAATGAGCAGTTCTTC
TRBV5-6,TRBJ2-7,NA,TRBD2,CASSRTSGGIHEQYF,TGTGCCAGCAGCCGGACTAGCGGGGGAATTCACGAGCAGTACTTC
TRBV7-9,TRBJ2-1,NA,NA,CASSFPGVSYNERFF,TGTGCCAGCAGCTTCCCAGGGGTCTCCTACAATGAGCGGTTCTTC
TRBV7-9,TRBJ2-2,once,NA,CASSNPDGPGELFF,TGTGCCAGCAGCAATCCCGACGGGCCCGGGGAGCTGTTTTTT
TRBV29-1,TRBJ1-2,NA,NA,CSVEVWGQGGYGYTF,TGCAGCGTTGAAGTTTGGGGTCAGGGCGGCTATGGCTACACCTTC
TRBV20-1,TRBJ2-3,few,NA,CSARINADTQYF,TGCAGTGCTAGGATTAACGCAGATACGCAGTATTTT
TRBV12-5,TRBJ2-1,NA,NA,CASGELMTANNEQFF,TGTGCTAGTGGTGAGCTCATGACGGCGAACAATGAGCAGTTCTTC
TRBV10-3,TRBJ2-3,NA,NA,CALTTGGTDTQYF,TGTGCCTTAACAACTGGGGGCACAGATACACAGTATTTT
TRBV9,TRBJ2-7,NA,TRBD1,CASSVEGQGTYEQYF,TGTGCCAGCAGCGTAGAGGGACAGGGTACCTACGAGCAGTACTTC
TRBV7-9,TRBJ2-4,NA,NA,CASSQDSTKNIQYF,TGTGCCAGCAGTCAAGACAGTACCAAAAACATTCAGTACTTC
TRBV15,TRBJ1-1,few,NA,CATSTRGVNTEAFF,TGTGCCACCAGCACGCGAGGTGTGAACACTGAAGCTTTCTTT
TRBV11-2,TRBJ2-2,few,NA,CASSGAVGWNTGELFF,TGTGCCAGCAGCGGGGCGGTAGGGTGGAACACCGGGGAGCTGTTTTTT
TRBV7-3,TRBJ2-6,NA,NA,CASSFLGQGAPGANVLTF,TGTGCCAGCAGCTTCCTCGGTCAGGGAGCCCCTGGGGCCAACGTCCTGACTTTC
TRBV7-9,TRBJ1-1,NA,NA,CASSHVGTEAFF,TGTGCCAGCAGCCACGTCGGCACTGAAGCTTTCTTT
TRBV28,TRBJ2-3,few,NA,CASSSPPRDGLGTQYF,TGTGCCAGCAGTTCGCCACCCCGGGACGGCCTCGGGACGCAGTATTTT
TRBV20-1,TRBJ1-6,few,NA,CSARNRTGSYNSPLHF,TGCAGTGCTCGGAATAGGACGGGGAGCTATAATTCACCCCTCCACTTT